Listed here is a single TCR beta chain. The antigen is not known. An end of the junction does not agree with germline; a read error may underlie this. The sample belongs to a study of T cells in narcolepsy. Study in general: Healthy controls were enrolled alongside patients with narcolepsy type 1 or type 2.

Using immunoSEQ multiplex PCR, the repertoire was profiled, and TCRdb retains in-frame clones only, with some absent. The data contain 15,000 or so clones, over 60% of them singletons. Germline V lookup: CDR1 SEHNR, CDR2 FQNEAQ (reference sequence). The CDR3 has 13 residues. Broader study findings: Reportedly, autoreactive clonotypes were serially detected in patients' blood but not controls'. HCRT-specific and TRIB2-specific autoreactive clonotypes appeared among same-patient CSF and blood CD4+ clonotypes.

What was sequenced was CD45RA- memory CD8+ T cells from PBMCs. This TCR derives from a human donor with narcolepsy. The V gene is TRBV7-9, the J gene TRBJ2-7, with D maybe TRBD2 (6 bases). The CDR3 loop reads CASSLAETYEQYF. The CDR3, as DNA: TGTGCTAGCAGCTTAGCGGAAACCTACGAGCAGTACTTC.